The sequence of this T cell receptor (beta chain) was determined in a study of T cells after yellow fever vaccination. The ends lost 8 bases at V and 3 bases at J; junction bases unmatched: 11. The CDR3 runs to 18 residues. Germline V gene sequence: CDR1 LNHNV, CDR2 YYDKDF (reference sequence). TCRdb ran MiXCR on the 5' RACE reads and lists one entry per CDR3 protein. The sample has 500,000 to 700,000 distinct CDR3 sequences, under 25% seen once. Here the sequenced sample was PBMCs, taken 15 days after the yellow fever booster vaccination. The TCR originated in a man younger than 45 who received the YFV17D yellow fever vaccine. The genes are TRBV15 and TRBJ2-1, with TRBD2 matching 15 bases. CDR3 sequence (DNA): TGTGCCACCTATCCCGGGACTAGCGGGAGGAGGTTCTACAATGAGCAGTTCTTC. Residues: CATYPGTSGRRFYNEQFF. Using reference TRBV15 and TRBJ2-1 for the parts outside the CDR3, the full variable domain is DAMVIQNPRYQVTQFGKPVTLSCSQTLNHNVMYWYQQKSSQAPKLLFHYYDKDFNNEADTPDNFQSRRPNTSFCFLDIRSPGLGDTAMYLCATYPGTSGRRFYNEQFFGPGTRLTVL.